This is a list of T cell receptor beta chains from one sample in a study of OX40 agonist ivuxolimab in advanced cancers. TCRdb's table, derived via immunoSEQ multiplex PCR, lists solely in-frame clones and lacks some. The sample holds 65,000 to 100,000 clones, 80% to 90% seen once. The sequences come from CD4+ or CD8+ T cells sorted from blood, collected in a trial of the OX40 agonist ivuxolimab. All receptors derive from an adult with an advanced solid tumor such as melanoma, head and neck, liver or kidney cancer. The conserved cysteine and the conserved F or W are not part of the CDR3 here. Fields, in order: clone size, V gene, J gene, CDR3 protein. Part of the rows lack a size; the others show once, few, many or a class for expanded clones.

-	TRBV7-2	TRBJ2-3	ASSFPRESTDTQY
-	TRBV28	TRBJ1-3	ASRPILGGNTIY
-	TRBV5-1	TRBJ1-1	ASSWGVGGNTEAF
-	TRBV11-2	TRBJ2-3	ASGLAGSTDTQY
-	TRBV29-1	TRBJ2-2	SVKSGTGDPGELF
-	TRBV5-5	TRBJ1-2	ASSLDWEANYGYT
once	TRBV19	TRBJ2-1	ASKKGDSYNEQF
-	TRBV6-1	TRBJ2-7	ASRGGISSYEQY
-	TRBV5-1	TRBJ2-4	ASSQGLAVPKNIQY
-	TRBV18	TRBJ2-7	ASSPRRDNYEQY
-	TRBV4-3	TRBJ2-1	ASSRRGNEQF